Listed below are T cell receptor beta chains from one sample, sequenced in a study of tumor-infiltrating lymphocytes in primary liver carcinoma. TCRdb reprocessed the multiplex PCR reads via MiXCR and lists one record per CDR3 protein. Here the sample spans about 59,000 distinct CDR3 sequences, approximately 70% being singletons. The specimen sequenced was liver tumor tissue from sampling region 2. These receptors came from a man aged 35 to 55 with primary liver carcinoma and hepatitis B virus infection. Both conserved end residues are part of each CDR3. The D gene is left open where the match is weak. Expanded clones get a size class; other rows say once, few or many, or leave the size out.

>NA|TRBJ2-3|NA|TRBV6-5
CASSSPGGNTDTQYF
TGTGCCAGCAGCTCCCCCGGCGGAAACACAGATACGCAGTATTTT
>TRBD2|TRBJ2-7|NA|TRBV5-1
CASSETSGGVYEQCF
TGCGCCAGCAGCGAGACTAGCGGGGGTGTCTACGAGCAGTGCTTC
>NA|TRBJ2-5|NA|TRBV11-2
CATSLTPGGVNETQYF
TGTGCCACCAGCCTAACTCCTGGCGGGGTGAATGAGACCCAGTACTTC
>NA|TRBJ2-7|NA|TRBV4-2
CASSQGVDEEYF
TGTGCCAGCAGCCAAGGAGTGGACGAGGAGTACTTC
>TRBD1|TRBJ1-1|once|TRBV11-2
CGSPSRGLVNTEAFF
TGTGGCAGCCCATCCAGGGGGTTGGTGAACACTGAAGCTTTCTTT
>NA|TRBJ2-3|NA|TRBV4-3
CASCHETDTQYF
TGTGCCAGCTGCCATGAGACCGATACGCAGTATTTT
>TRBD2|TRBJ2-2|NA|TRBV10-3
CAIREREDTGKLFF
TGTGCCATCAGGGAGCGGGAAGATACCGGGAAGCTGTTTTTT
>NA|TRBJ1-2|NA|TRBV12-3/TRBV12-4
CASSLGIGGGYGYTF
TGTGCCAGCAGTTTGGGGATAGGGGGAGGGTACGGTTACACCTTC
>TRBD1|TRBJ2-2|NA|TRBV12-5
CASSTGQGAGTGELFF
TGTGCTAGTAGTACGGGACAGGGGGCGGGGACCGGGGAGCTGTTTTTT
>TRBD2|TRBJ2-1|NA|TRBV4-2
CASSQLSGRAVYNGQFF
TGCGCCAGCAGCCAACTGAGCGGGAGGGCCGTCTACAATGGGCAGTTCTTC
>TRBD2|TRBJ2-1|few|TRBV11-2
CASSSGGEQFF
TGTGCCAGCAGCTCGGGGGGGGAGCAGTTCTTC
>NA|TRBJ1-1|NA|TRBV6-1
CATQEVNTEAFF
TGTGCCACACAGGAGGTGAACACTGAAGCTTTCTTT
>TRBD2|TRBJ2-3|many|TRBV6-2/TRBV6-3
CASSYVSGRADTQYF
TGTGCCAGCAGTTACGTTAGCGGGAGAGCAGATACGCAGTATTTT
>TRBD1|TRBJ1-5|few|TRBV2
CASSEEDRGRKPQHF
TGTGCCAGCAGTGAAGAGGACAGGGGGCGAAAGCCCCAGCATTTT
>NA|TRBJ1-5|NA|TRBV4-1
CASSQIFSCVSQPQHF
TGCGCCAGCAGCCAGATATTTTCATGCGTTTCCCAGCCCCAGCATTTT
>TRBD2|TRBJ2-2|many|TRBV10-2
CASNEGLRETNTGELFF
TGCGCCAGCAACGAAGGCTTGCGGGAGACGAACACCGGGGAGCTGTTTTTT
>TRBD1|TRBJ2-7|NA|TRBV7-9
CASSLEGGGYGHYF
TGTGCCAGCAGCTTAGAAGGGGGCGGCTACGGGCACTACTTC
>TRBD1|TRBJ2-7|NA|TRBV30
CAWSGDRAYEQYF
TGTGCCTGGAGTGGAGACAGGGCCTACGAGCAGTACTTC
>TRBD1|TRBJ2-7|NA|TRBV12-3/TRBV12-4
CASSMGTGGSFEQCF
TGTGCCAGCAGTATGGGGACAGGGGGGTCCTTCGAGCAGTGCTTT
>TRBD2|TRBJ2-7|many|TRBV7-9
CASSWAGDEQYF
TGTGCCAGCAGCTGGGCGGGGGACGAGCAGTACTTC
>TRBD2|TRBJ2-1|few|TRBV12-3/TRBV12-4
CASSLVLTGGPSYNEQFF
TGTGCCAGCAGTTTGGTACTAACGGGAGGTCCCTCCTATAATGAGCAGTTCTTC
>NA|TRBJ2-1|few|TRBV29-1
CSVDKGPPNEQFF
TGCAGCGTTGATAAGGGACCGCCCAATGAGCAGTTCTTC
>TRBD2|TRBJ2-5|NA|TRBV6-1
CDSSQGLVQETQYF
TGTGACAGCAGTCAGGGACTAGTTCAAGAGACCCAGTACTTC
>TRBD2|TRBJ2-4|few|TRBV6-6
CASSHGTSGIAKNTQYF
TGTGCCAGCAGTCATGGGACTAGCGGGATAGCCAAAAACACTCAGTACTTC
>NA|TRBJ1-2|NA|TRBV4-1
CASSHGVRNYGYTF
TGCGCCAGCAGTCATGGGGTCAGGAACTATGGCTACACCTTC
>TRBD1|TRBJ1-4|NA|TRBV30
CAVEGAGKEILFF
TGTGCCGTGGAGGGGGCGGGAAAAGAAATACTGTTTTTT
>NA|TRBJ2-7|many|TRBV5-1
CASSLVGSPPGDEQYF
TGCGCCAGCAGCTTGGTGGGGAGCCCTCCTGGGGACGAGCAGTACTTC
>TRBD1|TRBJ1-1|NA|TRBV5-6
CASSSCSRGQTSEAFF
TGTGCCAGCAGCTCCTGCTCCAGGGGGCAGACGTCTGAAGCTTTCTTC
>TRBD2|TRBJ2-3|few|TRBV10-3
CAIGEGYTDTQYF
TGTGCCATCGGGGAGGGGTACACAGATACGCAGTATTTT
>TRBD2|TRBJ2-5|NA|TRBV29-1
CSVGGLTGEETQYF
TGCAGTGTTGGGGGACTAACGGGAGAAGAGACCCAGTACTTC
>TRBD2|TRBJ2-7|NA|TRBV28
CASRTSGSWTYEQYF
TGTGCCAGCAGAACTAGCGGGAGTTGGACCTACGAGCAGTACTTC
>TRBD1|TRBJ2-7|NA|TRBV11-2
CSSSFIQGAILNEQCF
TGTTCCAGCAGCTTCATACAGGGGGCCATACTTAACGAGCAGTGCTTC
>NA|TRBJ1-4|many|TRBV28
CASSFQLNEKLFF
TGTGCCAGCAGTTTCCAGCTTAATGAAAAACTGTTTTTT
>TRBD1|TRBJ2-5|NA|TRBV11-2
CASSLTAGGSREIQYF
TGTGCCAGCAGCTTAACTGCAGGGGGCTCGAGGGAGATCCAGTACTTC
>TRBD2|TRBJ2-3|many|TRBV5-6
CASSRGTSGIIRTDTQYF
TGTGCCAGCAGCCGCGGGACTAGCGGCATTATTCGCACAGATACGCAGTATTTT
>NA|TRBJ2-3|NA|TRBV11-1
CASGSEGSSVGARTDTQYF
TGTGCCAGTGGCTCTGAGGGAAGCTCTGTTGGAGCCCGCACAGATACGCAATATTTT
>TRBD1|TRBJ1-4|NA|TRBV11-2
CANSKTPGGINEKLFF
TGTGCCAACAGCAAGACTCCAGGGGGGATAAATGAAAAACTGTTTTTT
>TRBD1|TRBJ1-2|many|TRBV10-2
CASTGTAYGYTF
TGCGCCAGCACCGGGACAGCCTATGGCTACACCTTC
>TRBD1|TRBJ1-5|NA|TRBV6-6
CASTPTGGGNQSQHF
TGTGCCAGCACCCCGACAGGGGGGGGCAATCAGTCCCAGCATTTT
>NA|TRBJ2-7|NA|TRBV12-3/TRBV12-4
CASSDSRVPYEQYF
TGTGCCAGCAGTGATTCCAGGGTACCCTACGAGCAATACTTC
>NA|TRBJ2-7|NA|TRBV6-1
CTSSDVVQTIEYGQYF
TGTACCAGCAGTGACGTGGTACAGACCATAGAGTACGGGCAGTACTTC
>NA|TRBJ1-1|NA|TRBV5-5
CASSLRDRSSLNPEAYF
TGTGCCAGCAGCTTGAGGGACCGGTCCAGCTTGAACCCTGAAGCTTACTTT
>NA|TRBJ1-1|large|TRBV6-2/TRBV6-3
CASSYPELNTEAFF
TGTGCCAGCAGTTACCCAGAGCTGAACACTGAAGCTTTCTTT
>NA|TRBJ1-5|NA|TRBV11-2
CASSLVRVTGSNQPQHF
TGTGCAAGCAGCTTAGTAAGGGTAACAGGGAGCAATCAGCCCCAACATTTT
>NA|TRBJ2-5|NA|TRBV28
CASSLLEVRATQYF
TGTGCCAGCAGTTTATTGGAGGTAAGAGCGACCCAGTACTTC
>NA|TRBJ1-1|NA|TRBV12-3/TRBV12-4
CASSFRRGIGTETFF
TGTGCCAGCAGTTTCCGAAGGGGGATAGGCACTGAAACTTTCTTT
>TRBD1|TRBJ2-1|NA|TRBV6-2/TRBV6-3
CGNSSPGQGTYNEQFF
TGTGGCAACAGCTCCCCGGGACAGGGTACCTATAATGAGCAGTTCTTC
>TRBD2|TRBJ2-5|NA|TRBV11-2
CASSQTPRGGKGTQYF
TGTGCCAGCAGCCAAACTCCTCGGGGGGGGAAGGGGACCCAGTACTTC
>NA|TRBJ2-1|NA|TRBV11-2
CASSSPGGRAARNEQFF
TGTGCCAGCAGCTCCCCCGGGGGAAGGGCGGCCCGCAATGAGCAGTTCTTC
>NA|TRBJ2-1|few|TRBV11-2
CATGQDRPSYNEQFF
TGTGCCACCGGGCAAGACCGGCCATCATACAATGAGCAGTTCTTC
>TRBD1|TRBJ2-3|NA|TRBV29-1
CSGGQGAVTNTQYF
TGCAGCGGGGGACAGGGGGCGGTCACAAATACGCAGTATTTT
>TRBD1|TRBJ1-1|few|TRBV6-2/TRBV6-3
CTSSWTGGNTEAFF
TGTACCAGCAGTTGGACAGGGGGCAACACTGAAGCTTTCTTT
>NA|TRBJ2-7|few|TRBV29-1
CSVVPWGANYEQYF
TGCAGCGTTGTCCCTTGGGGGGCCAACTACGAGCAGTACTTC
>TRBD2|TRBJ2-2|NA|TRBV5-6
CAISLGLAGTSELFF
TGTGCCATCAGCTTGGGACTAGCGGGCACCTCGGAGCTGTTTTTT
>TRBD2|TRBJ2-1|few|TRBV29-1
CSVSMTSGSSSYNEQFF
TGCAGCGTCTCCATGACTAGCGGCTCGAGCTCCTACAATGAGCAGTTCTTC
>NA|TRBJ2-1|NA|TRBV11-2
CASSLVDTSYNEHFF
TGTGCCAGCAGCTTAGTGGACACGTCCTACAATGAGCACTTCTTC
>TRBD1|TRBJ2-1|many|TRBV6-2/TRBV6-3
CASSDFRGLVNEQFF
TGTGCCAGCAGTGACTTCAGGGGGCTGGTCAATGAGCAGTTCTTC
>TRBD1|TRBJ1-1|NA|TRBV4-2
CASSQGYGQGFWTKASF
TGTGCCAGCAGCCAAGGGTACGGACAGGGTTTTTGGACTAAAGCTTCCTTT
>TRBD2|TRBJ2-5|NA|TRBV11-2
CVSSLAGLVLGKKETQYF
TGTGTCAGCAGCTTAGCGGGGCTAGTCCTGGGAAAAAAAGAGACCCAGTACTTC